Each of the 21 T cell receptor beta chains below was sequenced from the same sample in a study of T cell responses to AZD1222 COVID-19 vaccine. Measured with immunoSEQ multiplex PCR; TCRdb has only the in-frame clones, and not every one. The sample has around 99,000 clones; 70% to 90% are singletons. The input for sequencing was peripheral blood, taken on day 0 of AZD1222 vaccination. These receptors were taken from an adult in good health.

This clone was observed a few times. The chain recombines TRBV12-3 or TRBV12-4 with TRBJ2-7; no clear D gene. CDR3 size: 13 residues. The V end was cut by 5 bases, the J end by 4 bases, with 12 bases between. CDR3 residues: CASSPGVSYEQYF. CDR3 DNA sequence: TGTGCCAGCAGTCCAGGAGTCTCGTACGAGCAGTACTTC.

This chain's CDR3 is CASSDRGQVTNEKLFF. CDR3 in DNA: TGTGCCAGCAGTGACAGGGGGCAGGTAACTAATGAAAAACTGTTTTTT. The genes are TRBV6-1 and TRBJ1-4; the match to TRBD1 covers 8 bases. The CDR3 sequence is 16 residues long. Germline lookup yields CDR1 MNHNS and CDR2 SASEGT. Germline trimming cut 3 bases from V and 1 base from J; bases unmatched to any gene: 4.

The chain recombines TRBV6-5 with TRBJ1-1; D not resolved. With 6 bases removed from V and 7 bases from J, the gap between germline ends came to 12 bases. The CDR3 consists of 12 residues. Germline values: CDR1 MNHEY, CDR2 SVGAGI. The CDR3 region is CASRPPLGEAFF. The CDR3 DNA follows: TGTGCCAGCAGACCACCGTTGGGTGAAGCTTTCTTT.

The genes are TRBV7-3 and TRBJ2-5; 9 nucleotides agree with TRBD2. The CDR3 is 15 residues long. Losses at the gene ends were 5 bases for V and 5 bases for J; bases not matched to a gene: 9. Germline values: CDR1 SGHTA, CDR2 FQGTGA. The CDR3 DNA reads as TGTGCCAGCAGCCATAAGCGGGAGGCCAGGGAGACCCAGTACTTC. This gives the protein CASSHKREARETQYF.

The chain joins TRBV5-6 to TRBJ1-2; D call uncertain. Trimming stripped 3 bases from V and 6 bases from J, with 0 bases between. Germline assignment: CDR1 SGHDT and CDR2 YYEEEE. The CDR3 spans 9 residues. CDR3 coding DNA: TGTGCCAGCAGCTATGGCTACACCTTC. This encodes CASSYGYTF.

The rearrangement links TRBV4-3 to TRBJ1-4; TRBD1 matches at 9 bases. CDR3 size: 16 residues. V lost 0 bases and J lost 7; bases outside the gene matches: 6. CDR1 is LGHNA, CDR2 YSLEER, per germline. CDR3 residues: CASSQEGTGGLEKLFF. The CDR3 DNA reads as TGCGCCAGCAGCCAAGAGGGAACAGGGGGCCTTGAAAAACTGTTTTTT.

The V and J genes are TRBV5-1 and TRBJ2-5; tentative D call: TRBD1 (5 bases). Germline CDR1 is SGHRS and CDR2 is YFSETQ. Deletions cut 2 bases from V and 2 bases from J, with 7 bases between. The CDR3 sequence is 13 residues long. As DNA, the CDR3 is TGCGCCAGCAGCTTCCAGGGACAAGAGACCCAGTACTTC. The encoded protein is CASSFQGQETQYF.

The gene calls are TRBV2 and TRBJ1-1, with 7 bases aligning to TRBD1. The germline gives CDR1 SNHLY, CDR2 FYNNEI. V trimming: 5 bases; J trimming: 3 bases; junction bases outside the gene matches: 6. The CDR3 sequence is 14 residues long. CDR3 in amino acids: CASSSADRDTEAFF. The CDR3 bases are TGTGCCAGCAGTTCCGCTGACAGGGACACTGAAGCTTTCTTT.

The rearrangement uses TRBV27 and TRBJ2-1, with 8 positions matching TRBD2. Germline values: CDR1 MNHEY, CDR2 SMNVEV (reference sequence). With V trimmed by 3 bases and J by 7 bases, 5 bases remained unmatched. This CDR3 has 14 amino acids. CDR3 loop: CASSFTGGGNEQFF. The CDR3 region has the DNA TGTGCCAGCAGTTTTACGGGAGGGGGGAATGAGCAGTTCTTC.

The chain carries TRBV19 and TRBJ1-2, with D maybe TRBD1 (6 bases). The length of the CDR3 is 14 residues. The V and J ends lost 4 bases and 4 bases respectively, with 13 bases between them. The germline CDR1 and CDR2 sequences are LNHDA and SQIVND (reference sequence). CDR3 DNA sequence: TGTGCCAGTAGTAGCGGGACACCCATCTATGGCTACACCTTC. Amino acids: CASSSGTPIYGYTF.

The chain carries TRBV5-5 and TRBJ2-7, with 7 positions matching TRBD1. Unmatched junction bases numbered 4, after V lost 2 bases and J lost 2 bases. Germline CDR1 and CDR2: SGHKS and YYEKEE (reference sequence). CDR3 length: 14 residues. CDR3 DNA sequence: TGTGCCAGCAGCTTACCGCAGGGGGCCTACGAGCAGTACTTC. Encoded protein: CASSLPQGAYEQYF.

Only one count was recorded for this clone. The chain has TRBV7-2 and TRBJ1-1, with 7 bases matching TRBD1. Germline-derived CDR1 and CDR2 are SGHTA and FQGNSA. Trimming cost V 0 bases and J 1 base; bases outside gene matches: 2. This CDR3 region has 15 residues. The CDR3 DNA is TGTGCCAGCAGCTTAGCGACAGGGACGAACACTGAAGCTTTCTTT. It encodes CASSLATGTNTEAFF.

V usage is TRBV27 and J usage is TRBJ2-7, with 9 bases that match TRBD2. The assigned J gene may be wrong: the sequence end matches TRBJ2-1 better. The CDR3 has 16 amino acids. Germline V gives CDR1 MNHEY, CDR2 SMNVEV (reference sequence). CDR3 bases: TGTGCCAGCAGTTTTGGAAGTAGCGGGGGCTACAATGAGCAGTTCTTC. Its translation is CASSFGSSGGYNEQFF.

The chain joins TRBV19 to TRBJ1-4; D gene unclear. This CDR3 spans 15 amino acids. CDR1 and CDR2 from the germline V gene are LNHDA and SQIVND (reference sequence). The V end lost 3 bases, the J end lost 0 bases, and 8 bases lay between the germline ends. CDR3 nucleotide sequence: TGTGCCAGTAGTATCCAGTTAGCAACTAATGAAAAACTGTTTTTT. It translates to CASSIQLATNEKLFF.

The rearrangement uses TRBV6-5 and TRBJ1-3, with a tentative D call TRBD1 (5 bases). Germline V gene sequence: CDR1 MNHEY, CDR2 SVGAGI. The CDR3 loop spans 15 amino acids. Trimming removed 2 bases from V and 2 bases from J, with 10 bases in between. CDR3 amino acids: CASSYGGTTGNTIYF. The CDR3 nucleotides read TGTGCCAGCAGTTACGGGGGAACCACTGGAAACACCATATATTTT.

V gene TRBV11-3 combines with J gene TRBJ1-6; D unresolved. This CDR3 contains 16 residues. V was trimmed by 5 bases and J by 6 bases, leaving 17 bases between them. CDR1 is SGHNT and CDR2 is YENEEA in the germline V gene. CDR3 bases: TGTGCCAGCAGCCACCGAACATGGTTACTTAATTCACCCCTCCACTTT. Protein product: CASSHRTWLLNSPLHF.

V gene TRBV18 combines with J gene TRBJ2-7, with 8 bases identical to TRBD2. This CDR3 is 14 amino acids long. Germline CDR1 KGHSH, CDR2 LQKENI. V gave up 6 bases and J gave up 3 bases; unmatched junction bases: 7. The CDR3 sequence: CASSPYSGNYEQYF. The DNA of the CDR3 is TGTGCCAGCTCCCCTTATAGCGGGAACTACGAGCAGTACTTC.

V and J are TRBV11-2 and TRBJ2-2, with 8 positions matching TRBD2. This CDR3 has 17 residues. After removal of 5 bases from V and 0 bases from J, the junction contained 8 bases not matched to a gene. CDR1 SGHAT and CDR2 FQNNGV come from the germline V gene. The CDR3 DNA reads TGTGCCAGCAGCCTTCAAGGACTAGCAGCGAACACCGGGGAGCTGTTTTTT. Amino acids: CASSLQGLAANTGELFF.

The chain combines TRBV30 with TRBJ1-4; no reliable D call. This CDR3 contains 14 residues. Germline V gene lookup returns CDR1 GTSNPN and CDR2 SVGIG (reference sequence). Trimming took 2 bases from V and 10 from J, leaving 17 bases between them. The CDR3, as DNA: TGTGCCTGGAGTTCAGGCGCTACTCCTGGAAAACTGTTTTTT. Protein product: CAWSSGATPGKLFF.

The rearrangement joins TRBV19 to TRBJ2-7, with D possibly being TRBD1 (5 bases). V lost 6 bases, J lost 0 bases, and 9 bases lay in between. From germline, CDR1 is LNHDA and CDR2 SQIVND (reference sequence). The CDR3 covers 13 residues. The CDR3 spells CASRRQSSYEQYF. In nucleotides, the CDR3 is TGTGCCAGTAGGAGACAGAGCTCCTACGAGCAGTACTTC.

This rearrangement joins TRBV27 to TRBJ1-2, with 8 nucleotides matching TRBD1. The CDR3 is 15 residues long. Unmatched junction bases numbered 14, after V lost 6 bases and J lost 8 bases. CDR1 is MNHEY, CDR2 SMNVEV, per germline (reference sequence). The CDR3 is CASSSTPPDREGYTF. In DNA, the CDR3 is TGTGCCAGCAGCTCAACCCCCCCGGACAGGGAAGGCTACACCTTC.